The 21 T cell receptor beta chains presented below share a single source sample, sequenced in a study of T cell changes during pregnancy in multiple sclerosis (dated by TCRdb to between 2018 and 2021). Library prep was done by the immunoSEQ multiplex PCR assay. The source is immuneACCESS, and TCRdb retained only in-frame sequences with V and J called. Part of the clones is not carried over; for the studies checked, unresolved V genes explain less than half of this, and the remainder is unexplained. The sample profile shows about 59,000 clones; approximately 91% of them were found once. Clones ranked in the top ten supply approximately 1.2% of the sample. The sample here was peripheral blood, taken in the second trimester of pregnancy. The receptors originated from a female donor with multiple sclerosis, enrolled in a pregnancy study.

This chain uses TRBV5-1 with TRBJ2-2; D possibly corresponds to TRBD1 (6 bases). The CDR3 runs 15 residues. V dropped 4 bases and J dropped 3 bases, with 13 bases sitting between them. From germline, CDR1 is SGHRS and CDR2 YFSETQ. CDR3 amino acids: CASSIQDSYTGELFF. CDR3 in DNA: TGCGCCAGCAGCATCCAGGACAGCTACACCGGGGAGCTGTTTTTT.

The J gene is TRBJ1-6, the V gene TRBV18, with TRBD1 matching 8 bases. The germline CDR1 and CDR2 sequences are KGHSH and LQKENI. This CDR3 contains 16 residues. V lost 1 base to trimming and J lost 6 bases; unmatched junction nucleotides: 5. CDR3 sequence reads: CASSPRGTGLNSPLHF. CDR3 nucleotides: TGTGCCAGCTCACCACGTGGGACAGGCCTTAATTCACCCCTCCACTTT.

A few counts support this clone. The V call is TRBV28, the J call TRBJ2-7; 8 nucleotides line up with TRBD2. Trimming took 6 bases from V and 0 from J; bases not matched to a gene: 7. The CDR3 length is 15 residues. Germline values: CDR1 MDHEN, CDR2 SYDVKM. This CDR3 reads CASSSLAANSYEQYF. In nucleotides, the CDR3 is TGTGCCAGCAGCTCACTAGCGGCCAACTCCTACGAGCAGTACTTC.

The chain carries TRBV30 and TRBJ2-5, with 14 bases that match TRBD2. This CDR3 spans 15 amino acids. V lost 4 bases, J lost 3 bases, and 4 bases stayed unmatched. Germline CDR1 and CDR2: GTSNPN and SVGIG (reference sequence). Here the CDR3 reads CAWTPGLAGEETQYF. Written as DNA, the CDR3 is TGTGCCTGGACCCCGGGACTAGCGGGGGAAGAGACCCAGTACTTC. The complete variable domain, with remaining parts taken from reference TRBV30 and TRBJ2-5, reads SQTIHQWPATLVQPVGSPLSLECTVEGTSNPNLYWYRQAAGRGLQLLFYSVGIGQISSEVPQNLSASRPQDRQFILSSKKLLLSDSGFYLCAWTPGLAGEETQYFGPGTRLLVL.

V gene TRBV4-3 combines with J gene TRBJ2-1; D unresolved. This CDR3 has 13 residues. CDR1 LGHNA and CDR2 YSLEER come from the germline V gene. V was shortened by 3 bases and J by 4 bases, with 7 bases between the two germline ends. The CDR3 bases are TGCGCCAGCAGCCACTTCAGTTACAATGAGCAGTTCTTC. Protein product: CASSHFSYNEQFF.

The chain is built from TRBV19 and TRBJ1-2; TRBD1 aligns across 7 bases. CDR3 size: 15 residues. V was pared by 5 bases and J by 8 bases, with 14 bases of the junction left unmatched. The germline CDR1 and CDR2 sequences are LNHDA and SQIVND (reference sequence). The CDR3 reads CASSSYPTGSWGYTF. The CDR3, as DNA: TGTGCCAGTAGTTCCTACCCGACAGGGTCTTGGGGCTACACCTTC.

This clone was detected only once. The rearrangement links TRBV20-1 to TRBJ1-1, with 9 bases fitting TRBD1. V dropped 8 bases and J dropped 8; count of bases not matched to a gene: 6. Germline V gene lookup returns CDR1 DFQATT and CDR2 SNEGSKA (reference sequence). The CDR3 has 11 residues. The CDR3 region is CSPSGQGEAFF. The DNA for the CDR3 is TGCAGTCCCTCCGGACAGGGGGAAGCTTTCTTT.

This chain links TRBV6-5 with TRBJ2-7; D remains ambiguous. Germline assignment: CDR1 MNHEY and CDR2 SVGAGI. Trimming removed 6 bases at V and 5 bases at J, with 14 bases between. The CDR3 runs 13 residues. The CDR3 coding sequence is TGTGCCAGCAGCCCCCAGGCGCCCAACGAGCAGTACTTC. Its translation: CASSPQAPNEQYF.

Only a few counts were recorded for this clone. The CDR3 here is CASNPGHMNTEAFF. The CDR3 DNA is TGTGCCAGCAACCCGGGACACATGAACACTGAAGCTTTCTTT. The gene calls are TRBV9 and TRBJ1-1, with D possibly matching TRBD1 (6 bases). The CDR3 spans 14 residues. Trimming removed 6 bases at V and 0 bases at J, with 12 bases between. CDR1 and CDR2 (germline): SGDLS, YYNGEE.

This rearrangement joins TRBV21-1 to TRBJ1-5. TRBV21-1 has pseudogene status. CDR3 length: 14 residues. The CDR3 loop is CASRPRREGQPQHF. As DNA, the CDR3 is TGTGCCAGCAGACCCAGACGAGAGGGTCAGCCCCAGCATTTT.

The chain is built from TRBV15 and TRBJ1-2, with a weak D call TRBD1 (5 bases). Germline V gives CDR1 LNHNV, CDR2 YYDKDF (reference sequence). This CDR3 has 13 amino acids. The V gene lost 1 base and the J gene lost 6 bases, with 9 bases spanning the gap. CDR3 nucleotide sequence: TGTGCCACCAGCAGAGGGGGCATCCATGGCTACACCTTC. Translated, it gives CATSRGGIHGYTF.

The chain uses TRBV5-1 and TRBJ1-2; possibly TRBD1 for D (5 bases). V was pared by 4 bases and J by 3 bases, with 10 bases between. The CDR3 loop spans 13 amino acids. Germline V gives CDR1 SGHRS, CDR2 YFSETQ. The CDR3 nucleotides read TGCGCCAGCAGCATCGACAGAGACTATGGCTACACCTTC. Amino acid sequence: CASSIDRDYGYTF.

This chain connects TRBV2 to TRBJ1-5; TRBD1 matches at 8 bases. Trimming removed 8 bases from V and 4 bases from J; junction bases left unmatched: 13. The CDR3 length is 16 residues. Per the germline V gene, CDR1 is SNHLY and CDR2 is FYNNEI. The CDR3 nucleotides read TGTGCCAGCGGACCATACCGGGACAGGAGTAATCAGCCCCAGCATTTT. It is translated as CASGPYRDRSNQPQHF.

The V call is TRBV18, the J call TRBJ1-6; D remains ambiguous. This CDR3 is 14 amino acids long. CDR1 KGHSH and CDR2 LQKENI come from the germline V gene. V was cut by 2 bases and J by 10 bases, with 12 bases left in between. The CDR3 region is CASSPGWGDSPLHF. As DNA, the CDR3 is TGTGCCAGCTCACCAGGTTGGGGAGACTCACCCCTCCACTTT. Full variable domain (missing parts from reference TRBV18 and TRBJ1-6): NAGVMQNPRHLVRRRGQEARLRCSPMKGHSHVYWYRQLPEEGLKFMVYLQKENIIDESGMPKERFSAEFPKEGPSILRIQQVVRGDSAAYFCASSPGWGDSPLHFGNGTRLTVT.

This clone was counted only a few times. The genes are TRBV5-1 and TRBJ2-3, with D perhaps matching TRBD1 (8 bases). The CDR3 covers 16 residues. Trimming took off 1 base at V and 1 base at J, with 13 bases between the two ends. Germline CDR1 SGHRS, CDR2 YFSETQ. The CDR3 is CASSLYTGGGTDTQYF. The CDR3 DNA is TGCGCCAGCAGCTTGTACACAGGGGGGGGCACAGATACGCAGTATTTT.

This clone was picked up one time. The chain uses TRBV5-1 and TRBJ2-3; 7 nucleotides align to TRBD2. J gave up 4 bases and V 4 bases, and 9 bases lay outside the gene matches. CDR1 and CDR2 from the germline V gene are SGHRS and YFSETQ. The CDR3 is made up of 15 amino acids. Here the CDR3 reads CASSPSGAGSDTQYF. CDR3 DNA: TGCGCCAGCAGCCCTAGCGGTGCGGGGTCAGATACGCAGTATTTT. The full variable domain, rest sourced from reference TRBV5-1 and TRBJ2-3, is KAGVTQTPRYLIKTRGQQVTLSCSPISGHRSVSWYQQTPGQGLQFLFEYFSETQRNKGNFPGRFSGRQFSNSRSEMNVSTLELGDSALYLCASSPSGAGSDTQYFGPGTRLTVL.

The chain is built from TRBV29-1 and TRBJ2-2, with D maybe TRBD1 (5 bases). Germline V CDR1 and CDR2: SQVTM, ANQGSEA. This CDR3 is built from 16 residues. V shed 5 bases and J shed 2 bases, with 18 bases lying between them. The DNA for the CDR3 is TGCAGCGTTATCGTATCGGGCAGGGTAAACACCGGGGAGCTGTTTTTT. Encoded protein: CSVIVSGRVNTGELFF.

CDR3 loop: CASSAQGRPNTEAFF. In nucleotides, the CDR3 is TGCGCCAGCAGTGCACAGGGAAGACCGAACACTGAAGCTTTCTTT. This chain uses TRBV10-1 with TRBJ1-1, with D maybe TRBD1 (6 bases). The CDR3 runs to 15 residues. Germline values: CDR1 WNHNN, CDR2 SYGVQD (reference sequence). V shed 4 bases and J shed 1 base, with 13 bases lying between them.

This chain joins TRBV5-1 and TRBJ1-2; tentatively, D is TRBD1 (5 bases). The CDR3 sequence is 17 residues long. Trimming cost V 4 bases and J 4 bases, with 23 bases left between them. CDR1 and CDR2 from the germline V gene are SGHRS and YFSETQ. Written as DNA, the CDR3 is TGCGCCAGCAGCCCAGCTGGGGGAGGGCCCTTTGGCTATGGCTACACCTTC. This codes for CASSPAGGGPFGYGYTF.

The chain uses TRBV18 and TRBJ1-2; perhaps TRBD1 as D (5 bases). From germline, CDR1 is KGHSH and CDR2 LQKENI. The CDR3 covers 14 residues. V shed 0 bases and J shed 4 bases, with 9 bases lying between them. This CDR3 is CASSPPSDSYGYTF. The CDR3 DNA follows: TGTGCCAGCTCACCACCGTCTGACAGCTATGGCTACACCTTC.

The rearrangement links TRBV19 to TRBJ1-6; possible D gene TRBD1, 6 bases. The V end was cut by 5 bases, the J end by 5 bases, with 13 bases between. From germline, CDR1 is LNHDA and CDR2 SQIVND (reference sequence). CDR3 length: 15 residues. CDR3 in amino acids: CASSLRGGNNSPLHF. DNA of the CDR3: TGTGCCAGTAGTCTCAGAGGGGGAAATAATTCACCCCTCCACTTT.